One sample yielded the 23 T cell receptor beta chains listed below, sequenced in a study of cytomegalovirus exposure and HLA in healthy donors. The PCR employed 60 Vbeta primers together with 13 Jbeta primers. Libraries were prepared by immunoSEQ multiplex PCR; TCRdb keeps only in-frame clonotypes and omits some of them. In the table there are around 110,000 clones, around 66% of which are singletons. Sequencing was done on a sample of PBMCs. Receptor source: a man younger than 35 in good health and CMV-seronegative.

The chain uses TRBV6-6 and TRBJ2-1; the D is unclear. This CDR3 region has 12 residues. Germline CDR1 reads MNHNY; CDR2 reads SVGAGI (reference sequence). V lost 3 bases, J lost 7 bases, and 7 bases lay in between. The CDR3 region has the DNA TGTGCCAGCAGTTATGGGCAGAATGAGCAGTTCTTC. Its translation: CASSYGQNEQFF.

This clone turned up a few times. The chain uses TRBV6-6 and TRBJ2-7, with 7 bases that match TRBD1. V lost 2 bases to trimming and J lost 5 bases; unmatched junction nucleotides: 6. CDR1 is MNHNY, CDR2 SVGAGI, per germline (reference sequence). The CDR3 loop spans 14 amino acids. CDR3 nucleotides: TGTGCCAGCAGTTACCTACAGGGGCCCAACGAGCAGTACTTC. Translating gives CASSYLQGPNEQYF.

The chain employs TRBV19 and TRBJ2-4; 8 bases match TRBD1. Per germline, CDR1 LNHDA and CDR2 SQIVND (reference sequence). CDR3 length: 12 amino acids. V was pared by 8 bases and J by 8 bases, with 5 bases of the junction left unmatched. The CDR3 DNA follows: TGTGCCAGTGCCAGGGGGCGAGACATTCAGTACTTC. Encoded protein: CASARGRDIQYF.

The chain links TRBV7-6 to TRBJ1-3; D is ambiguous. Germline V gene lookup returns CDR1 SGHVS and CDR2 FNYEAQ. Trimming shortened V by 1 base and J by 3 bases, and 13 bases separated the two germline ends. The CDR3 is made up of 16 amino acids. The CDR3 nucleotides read TGTGCCAGCAGCTTAGGTCCCAGGTTGAGTGGAAACACCATATATTTT. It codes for CASSLGPRLSGNTIYF.

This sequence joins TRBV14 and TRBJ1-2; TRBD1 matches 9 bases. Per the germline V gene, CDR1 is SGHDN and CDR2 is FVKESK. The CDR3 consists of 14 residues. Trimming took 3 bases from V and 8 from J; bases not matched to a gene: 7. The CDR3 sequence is CASSHRRDRDGYTF. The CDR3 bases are TGTGCCAGCAGCCACCGAAGGGACAGGGACGGCTACACCTTC.

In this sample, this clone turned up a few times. CDR3 DNA: TGTGCCAGCAGTGACGGAGGAGGCACGAACACCGGGGAGCTGTTTTTT. Translating gives CASSDGGGTNTGELFF. This sequence joins TRBV6-4 and TRBJ2-2; perhaps TRBD2 as D (5 bases). Per germline, CDR1 MRHNA and CDR2 SNTAGT. The CDR3 is made up of 16 amino acids. V lost 2 bases to trimming and J lost 0 bases, with 10 bases between them.

Written as DNA, the CDR3 is TGCGCCAGCAGCGTGGGCCGGGCCGCCGGGGTCCGGCAGTACTTC. This encodes CASSVGRAAGVRQYF. The J gene is TRBJ2-7, the V gene TRBV5-1; possibly TRBD2 for D (5 bases). The germline V gene has CDR1 SGHRS and CDR2 YFSETQ. This CDR3 spans 15 amino acids. V was clipped by 4 bases and J by 9 bases, with 23 bases between them.

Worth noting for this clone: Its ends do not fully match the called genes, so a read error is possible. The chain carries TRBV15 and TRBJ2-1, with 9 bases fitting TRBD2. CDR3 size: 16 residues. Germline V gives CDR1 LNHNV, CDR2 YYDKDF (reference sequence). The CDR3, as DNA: TGTGCCTCCAGCAGAGATCTCGGCGGGAGGGTCAATGAGCAGTTCTTC. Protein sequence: CASSRDLGGRVNEQFF.

The CDR3 DNA is TGTGCCTGGAGTTCAGGGGCCGGGGCTGAAGCTTTCTTT. Translating it yields CAWSSGAGAEAFF. The gene calls are TRBV30 and TRBJ1-1; tentatively, D is TRBD1 (6 bases). Germline values: CDR1 GTSNPN, CDR2 SVGIG (reference sequence). This CDR3 spans 13 amino acids. V lost 2 bases and J 6 bases, leaving 13 bases between the germline ends.

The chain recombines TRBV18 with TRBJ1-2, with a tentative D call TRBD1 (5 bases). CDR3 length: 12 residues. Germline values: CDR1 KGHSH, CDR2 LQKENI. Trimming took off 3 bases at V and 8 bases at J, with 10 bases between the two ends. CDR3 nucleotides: TGTGCCAGCTCACCGGGGGGTCTCGGCTACACCTTC. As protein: CASSPGGLGYTF.

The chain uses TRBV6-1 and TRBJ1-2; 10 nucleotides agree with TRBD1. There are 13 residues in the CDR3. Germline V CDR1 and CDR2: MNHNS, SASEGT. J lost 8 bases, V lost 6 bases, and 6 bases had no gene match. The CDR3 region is CASRSDRGRGYTF. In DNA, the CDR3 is TGTGCCAGCAGATCAGACAGGGGGCGCGGCTACACCTTC.

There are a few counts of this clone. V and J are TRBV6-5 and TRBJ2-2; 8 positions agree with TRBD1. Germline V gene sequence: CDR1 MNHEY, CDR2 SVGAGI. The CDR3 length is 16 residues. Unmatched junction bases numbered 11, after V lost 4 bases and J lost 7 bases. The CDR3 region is CASSFRQGIDNGELFF. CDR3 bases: TGTGCCAGCAGTTTCCGACAGGGGATCGACAACGGGGAGCTGTTTTTT.

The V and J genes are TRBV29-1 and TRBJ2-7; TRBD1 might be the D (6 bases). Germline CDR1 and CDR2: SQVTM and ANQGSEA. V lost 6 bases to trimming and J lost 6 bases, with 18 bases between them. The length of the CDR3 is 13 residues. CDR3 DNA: TGCAGCGTCCCAGACAGGACATCTGGCGAGCAGTACTTC. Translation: CSVPDRTSGEQYF.

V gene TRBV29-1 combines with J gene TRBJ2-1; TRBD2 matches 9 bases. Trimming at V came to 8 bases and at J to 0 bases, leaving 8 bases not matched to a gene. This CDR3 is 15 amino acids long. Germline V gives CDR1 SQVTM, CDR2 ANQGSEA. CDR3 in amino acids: CSLSRGGDSYNEQFF. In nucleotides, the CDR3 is TGCAGCCTCTCGCGGGGGGGGGACTCCTACAATGAGCAGTTCTTC.

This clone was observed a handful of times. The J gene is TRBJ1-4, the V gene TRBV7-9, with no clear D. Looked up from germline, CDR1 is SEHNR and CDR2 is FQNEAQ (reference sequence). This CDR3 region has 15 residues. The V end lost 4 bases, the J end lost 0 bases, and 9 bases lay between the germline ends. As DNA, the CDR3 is TGTGCCAGCAGCTCAACAGAAGCAACTAATGAAAAACTGTTTTTT. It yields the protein CASSSTEATNEKLFF.

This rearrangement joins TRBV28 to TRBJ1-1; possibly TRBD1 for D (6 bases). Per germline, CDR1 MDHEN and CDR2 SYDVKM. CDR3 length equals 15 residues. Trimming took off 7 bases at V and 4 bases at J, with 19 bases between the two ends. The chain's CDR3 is CASTPLRGRITEAFF. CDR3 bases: TGTGCCAGCACCCCTTTAAGGGGGAGAATCACTGAAGCTTTCTTT.

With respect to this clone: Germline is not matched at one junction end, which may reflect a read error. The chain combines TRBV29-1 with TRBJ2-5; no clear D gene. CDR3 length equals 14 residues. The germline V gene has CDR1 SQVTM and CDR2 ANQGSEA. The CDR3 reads CSVLSGQAQKTQYF. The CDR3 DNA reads TGCAGCGTACTGAGTGGGCAGGCCCAAAAGACCCAGTACTTC. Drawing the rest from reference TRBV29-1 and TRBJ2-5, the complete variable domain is SAVISQKPSRDICQRGTSLTIQCQVDSQVTMMFWYRQQPGQSLTLIATANQGSEATYESGFVIDKFPISRPNLTFSTLTVSNMSPEDSSIYLCSVLSGQAQKTQYFGPGTRLLVL.

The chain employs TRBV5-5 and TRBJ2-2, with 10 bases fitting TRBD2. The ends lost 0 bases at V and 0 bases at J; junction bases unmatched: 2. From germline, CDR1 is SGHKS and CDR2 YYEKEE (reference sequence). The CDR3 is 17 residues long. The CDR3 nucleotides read TGTGCCAGCAGCTTGGGAGCGGGGGGGGCGAACACCGGGGAGCTGTTTTTT. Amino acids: CASSLGAGGANTGELFF. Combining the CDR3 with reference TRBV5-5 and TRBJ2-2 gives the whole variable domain DAGVTQSPTHLIKTRGQQVTLRCSPISGHKSVSWYQQVLGQGPQFIFQYYEKEERGRGNFPDRFSARQFPNYSSELNVNALLLGDSALYLCASSLGAGGANTGELFFGEGSRLTVL.

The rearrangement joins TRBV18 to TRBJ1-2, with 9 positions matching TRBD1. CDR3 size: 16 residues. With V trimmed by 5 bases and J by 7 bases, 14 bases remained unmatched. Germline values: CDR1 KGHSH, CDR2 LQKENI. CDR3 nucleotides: TGTGCCAGCTCAACCGCCGGGACAGGGTCGTGGGGTGGCTACACCTTC. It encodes CASSTAGTGSWGGYTF.

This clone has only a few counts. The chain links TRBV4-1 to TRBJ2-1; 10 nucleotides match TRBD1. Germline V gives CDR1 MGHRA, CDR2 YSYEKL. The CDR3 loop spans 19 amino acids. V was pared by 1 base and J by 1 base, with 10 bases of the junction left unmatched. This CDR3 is CASSQARDRGLTSYNEQFF. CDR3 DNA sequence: TGCGCCAGCAGCCAAGCTAGAGACAGGGGGCTAACGTCCTACAATGAGCAGTTCTTC.

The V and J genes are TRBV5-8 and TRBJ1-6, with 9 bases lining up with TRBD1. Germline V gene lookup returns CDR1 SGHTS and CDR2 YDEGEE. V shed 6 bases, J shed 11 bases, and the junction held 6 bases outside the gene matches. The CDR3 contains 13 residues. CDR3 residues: CASTRDREPPLHF. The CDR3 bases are TGTGCCAGCACCCGGGACAGGGAGCCACCCCTCCACTTT.

CDR3 residues: CASSYDLGRPTGELFF. The CDR3 DNA reads as TGTGCCAGCAGTTACGACCTGGGGCGACCTACCGGGGAGCTGTTTTTT. The chain is built from TRBV6-6 and TRBJ2-2; tentatively, D is TRBD1 (5 bases). CDR3 length: 16 residues. V dropped 2 bases and J dropped 5 bases, with 15 bases sitting between them. Germline values: CDR1 MNHNY, CDR2 SVGAGI (reference sequence).

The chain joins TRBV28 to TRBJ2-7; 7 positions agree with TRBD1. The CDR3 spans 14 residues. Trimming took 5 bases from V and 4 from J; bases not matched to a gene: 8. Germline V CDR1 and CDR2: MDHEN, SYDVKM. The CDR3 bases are TGTGCCAGCAGTCCCATGACAGGGATATACGAGCAGTACTTC. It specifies CASSPMTGIYEQYF.